A single TCR beta chain is shown here with its context. Its antigen is undetermined. The treatment here: about 20 received Ad26.COV2.S at low or high dose, single or two shots; 5 received placebo; per-sample allocation not given. All samples were drawn on day 63, counting from the first vaccine or placebo injection. Germline loops: CDR1 SGHDT, CDR2 YYEEEE. J was trimmed by 0 bases and V by 3 bases; bases with no gene match: 15. This CDR3 contains 19 residues. This sample is part of a study of Ad26.COV2.S vaccination and SARS-CoV-2 variants. Study overall: The donor belonged to the COV1001 Ad26.COV2.S trial arm.

General study results and limits: People who got the vaccine or the placebo had similar non-spike TCR breadth. Quantification of TCR breadth and depth may have yielded underestimates of total T cell responses.

Repertoires were generated with immunoSEQ multiplex PCR, while TCRdb's copy carries only in-frame clones and drops some. The sample yields 400,000 to 450,000 clones, approximately 90% seen once. The source material was peripheral blood, sampled in a trial of Ad26.COV2.S vaccine versus placebo. The V and J genes are TRBV5-6 and TRBJ1-5; 7 nucleotides match TRBD1. The sequence came from a person aged 18-65 years who received the Ad26.COV2.S COVID-19 vaccine or a placebo. The CDR3 protein is CASSSGSHGTVYSNQPQHF. The CDR3 region has the DNA TGTGCCAGCAGCTCGGGATCCCATGGGACAGTCTATAGCAATCAGCCCCAGCATTTT.